Listed below are T cell receptor beta chains from one sample, sequenced in a study of control samples from healthy donors and cancer patients. The repertoire was sequenced with immunoSEQ multiplex PCR; TCRdb's copy has only in-frame clones and lacks some. In the table there are about 220,000 clones, roughly 94% of which are singletons. Specimen: blood. The receptors shown here come from a man between 45 and 60 years old in good health. The CDR3 runs from the conserved cysteine through the conserved F or W. Fields, in order: D gene, J gene, clone size, V gene, CDR3 protein, CDR3 DNA. D genes are given only for firm matches. Clone size is given for some rows only: seen once, a few or many times, or a class if the clone is expanded.

d_gene: .; j_gene: TRBJ1-6; abundance: once; v_gene: TRBV6-4; CDR3aa: CASSKDRGSPLHF; CDR3nt: TGTGCCAGCAGTAAGGATAGGGGGTCACCCCTCCACTTT
d_gene: TRBD2; j_gene: TRBJ2-1; abundance: .; v_gene: TRBV28; CDR3aa: CASTSASGGPYEQFF; CDR3nt: TGTGCCAGCACCAGTGCCAGCGGGGGGCCATATGAGCAGTTCTTC
d_gene: TRBD1; j_gene: TRBJ2-3; abundance: .; v_gene: TRBV5-1; CDR3aa: CASSLRQGRQADTQYF; CDR3nt: TGCGCCAGCAGCTTGCGACAGGGGAGGCAGGCAGATACGCAGTATTTT
d_gene: TRBD1; j_gene: TRBJ2-2; abundance: once; v_gene: TRBV5-4; CDR3aa: CASSQGSKGQGELFF; CDR3nt: TGTGCCAGCAGTCAAGGGTCTAAGGGACAGGGGGAGCTGTTTTTT
d_gene: TRBD1; j_gene: TRBJ1-1; abundance: .; v_gene: TRBV2; CDR3aa: CASGQGMNTEAFF; CDR3nt: TGTGCCAGCGGACAGGGAATGAACACTGAAGCTTTCTTT
d_gene: .; j_gene: TRBJ1-2; abundance: .; v_gene: TRBV6-6; CDR3aa: CASIDTYGNYGYTF; CDR3nt: TGTGCCAGCATTGACACTTATGGGAACTATGGCTACACCTTC
d_gene: .; j_gene: TRBJ1-3; abundance: .; v_gene: TRBV12-3/TRBV12-4; CDR3aa: CASSFSGNTIYF; CDR3nt: TGTGCCAGCAGTTTCTCTGGAAACACCATATATTTT
d_gene: TRBD2; j_gene: TRBJ2-7; abundance: .; v_gene: TRBV11-2; CDR3aa: CASTISGGPFYEQYF; CDR3nt: TGTGCCAGCACCATTAGCGGGGGCCCCTTCTACGAGCAGTACTTC
d_gene: .; j_gene: TRBJ1-4; abundance: .; v_gene: TRBV24-1; CDR3aa: CATSDLRSLGKLFF; CDR3nt: TGTGCCACCAGTGATTTGCGGTCACTGGGGAAACTGTTTTTT
d_gene: .; j_gene: TRBJ1-4; abundance: .; v_gene: TRBV2; CDR3aa: CASSRGSSITNEKLFF; CDR3nt: TGTGCCAGCAGTCGAGGGTCTTCTATAACTAATGAAAAACTGTTTTTT
d_gene: .; j_gene: TRBJ1-4; abundance: .; v_gene: TRBV5-8; CDR3aa: CASSLSTWGGMNEKLFF; CDR3nt: TGTGCCAGCAGCCTTTCCACTTGGGGGGGCATGAATGAAAAACTGTTTTTT
d_gene: .; j_gene: TRBJ2-2; abundance: .; v_gene: TRBV5-1; CDR3aa: CASSQGFNTGELFF; CDR3nt: TGCGCCAGCAGTCAAGGGTTCAACACCGGGGAGCTGTTTTTT
d_gene: .; j_gene: TRBJ1-2; abundance: .; v_gene: TRBV5-1; CDR3aa: CASRNLDSSGGYGYTF; CDR3nt: TGCGCCAGCAGAAACCTCGACAGCTCCGGTGGCTATGGCTACACCTTC
d_gene: .; j_gene: TRBJ2-3; abundance: .; v_gene: TRBV5-4; CDR3aa: CASSLVGGGPRDTQYF; CDR3nt: TGTGCCAGCAGCTTGGTGGGGGGGGGCCCCAGAGATACGCAGTATTTT
d_gene: TRBD1; j_gene: TRBJ1-4; abundance: .; v_gene: TRBV28; CDR3aa: CASSAGTGYEKLFF; CDR3nt: TGTGCCAGCAGTGCCGGGACAGGATATGAAAAACTGTTTTTT
d_gene: .; j_gene: TRBJ1-1; abundance: .; v_gene: TRBV11-2; CDR3aa: CASSLDGNTEAFF; CDR3nt: TGTGCCAGCAGCCTTGACGGGAACACTGAAGCTTTCTTT
d_gene: .; j_gene: TRBJ2-1; abundance: .; v_gene: TRBV6-2/TRBV6-3; CDR3aa: CASSRKGQNEQFF; CDR3nt: TGTGCCAGCAGCCGAAAAGGGCAGAATGAGCAGTTCTTC
d_gene: .; j_gene: TRBJ2-2; abundance: .; v_gene: TRBV11-3; CDR3aa: CASSSIRTGELFF; CDR3nt: TGTGCCAGCAGCTCGATTCGGACCGGGGAGCTGTTTTTT
d_gene: .; j_gene: TRBJ1-1; abundance: .; v_gene: TRBV19; CDR3aa: CASSINGQNTEAFF; CDR3nt: TGTGCCAGTAGTATAAACGGACAGAACACTGAAGCTTTCTTT
d_gene: .; j_gene: TRBJ2-1; abundance: .; v_gene: TRBV19; CDR3aa: CASTLRGPYNEQFF; CDR3nt: TGTGCCAGCACCCTGCGGGGGCCATACAATGAGCAGTTCTTC
d_gene: .; j_gene: TRBJ1-1; abundance: .; v_gene: TRBV28; CDR3aa: CASSPPGGTEAFF; CDR3nt: TGTGCCAGCAGTCCGCCGGGAGGCACTGAAGCTTTCTTT
d_gene: .; j_gene: TRBJ1-1; abundance: .; v_gene: TRBV7-6; CDR3aa: CASSLGVGGKETEAFF; CDR3nt: TGTGCCAGCAGCTTAGGAGTTGGTGGCAAAGAGACTGAAGCTTTCTTT
d_gene: TRBD2; j_gene: TRBJ2-1; abundance: .; v_gene: TRBV7-3; CDR3aa: CASSQASGGAHEQFF; CDR3nt: TGTGCCAGCAGCCAAGCCAGCGGGGGGGCCCATGAGCAGTTCTTC
d_gene: TRBD1; j_gene: TRBJ2-2; abundance: .; v_gene: TRBV6-5; CDR3aa: CASSKTGSTGELFF; CDR3nt: TGTGCCAGCAGCAAGACAGGGAGCACCGGGGAGCTGTTTTTT
d_gene: TRBD2; j_gene: TRBJ2-4; abundance: once; v_gene: TRBV10-1; CDR3aa: CASSASGVAKNIQYF; CDR3nt: TGCGCCAGCAGTGCTAGCGGGGTTGCCAAAAACATTCAGTACTTC
d_gene: .; j_gene: TRBJ1-4; abundance: .; v_gene: TRBV6-5; CDR3aa: CASSLRAAANEKLFF; CDR3nt: TGTGCCAGCAGTCTCCGGGCCGCGGCTAATGAAAAACTGTTTTTT
d_gene: .; j_gene: TRBJ2-4; abundance: .; v_gene: TRBV20-1; CDR3aa: CSATLLTPLF; CDR3nt: TGCAGTGCTACCCTTCTCACTCCCCTCTTC
d_gene: TRBD1; j_gene: TRBJ1-5; abundance: .; v_gene: TRBV4-2; CDR3aa: CASSHSRGEGNQPQHF; CDR3nt: TGTGCCAGCAGCCACTCCAGGGGGGAAGGCAATCAGCCCCAGCATTTT
d_gene: TRBD2; j_gene: TRBJ2-5; abundance: .; v_gene: TRBV5-4; CDR3aa: CASSLDGGGYGTQYF; CDR3nt: TGTGCCAGCAGCTTGGACGGGGGGGGATACGGAACCCAGTACTTC
d_gene: TRBD1; j_gene: TRBJ2-5; abundance: .; v_gene: TRBV3-1/TRBV3-2; CDR3aa: CASSHYPGQGVGETQYF; CDR3nt: TGTGCCAGCAGCCACTACCCGGGACAGGGGGTAGGGGAGACCCAGTACTTC
d_gene: TRBD2; j_gene: TRBJ2-1; abundance: once; v_gene: TRBV27; CDR3aa: CASSEAGGLSNEQFF; CDR3nt: TGTGCCAGCAGTGAAGCGGGGGGGCTGTCGAATGAGCAGTTCTTC
d_gene: .; j_gene: TRBJ1-5; abundance: .; v_gene: TRBV27; CDR3aa: CASTSLGGGQPQHF; CDR3nt: TGTGCCAGCACCTCTTTGGGGGGTGGCCAGCCCCAGCATTTT
d_gene: TRBD1; j_gene: TRBJ2-5; abundance: .; v_gene: TRBV3-1/TRBV3-2; CDR3aa: CASSRTGEETQYF; CDR3nt: TGTGCCAGCAGCCGGACAGGGGAAGAGACCCAGTACTTC